This is a list of T cell receptor beta chains from one sample in a study of T cells after posttransplantation cyclophosphamide. Clones were sequenced by immunoSEQ multiplex PCR, and TCRdb holds only the in-frame ones, with some missing. The sample consists of roughly 16,000 clones, less than 85% of them appearing once. Material: PBMCs, obtained after allogeneic stem cell transplant with calcineurin inhibitor and methotrexate. The receptors shown here come from a female patient younger than 35 who received an allogeneic stem cell transplant from an unrelated donor, was CMV-positive, and had acute and chronic GVHD. A share of the T cells may be of graft donor origin. Each CDR3 is given with its conserved first and last residue.

v_gene: TRBV6-5
j_gene: TRBJ1-3
CDR3aa: CASSPWTTSGNTIYF

v_gene: TRBV7-9
j_gene: TRBJ2-1
CDR3aa: CASSLGGTVTYNEQFF

v_gene: TRBV30
j_gene: TRBJ1-2
CDR3aa: CAWAEAPRGYTF

v_gene: TRBV29-1
j_gene: TRBJ1-1
CDR3aa: CSARENTEAFF

v_gene: TRBV15
j_gene: TRBJ2-3
CDR3aa: CATSSEGAESDTQYF

v_gene: TRBV5-6
j_gene: NA
CDR3aa: CASSLMDSSYEQYF

v_gene: TRBV7-6
j_gene: TRBJ2-2
CDR3aa: CASSSTSGATGELFF

v_gene: TRBV11-2
j_gene: TRBJ2-7
CDR3aa: CASRAGLVDFYEQYF

v_gene: TRBV9
j_gene: TRBJ1-3
CDR3aa: CASSARGPPHSGNTIYF

v_gene: TRBV27
j_gene: TRBJ1-6
CDR3aa: CASRGTAGNSPLHF

v_gene: TRBV19
j_gene: TRBJ2-3
CDR3aa: CASSRLAGVLYF

v_gene: TRBV11-2
j_gene: TRBJ2-2
CDR3aa: CASSWTGGSAGELFF

v_gene: TRBV9
j_gene: TRBJ2-7
CDR3aa: CASSVPSPPPKDYSYEQYF

v_gene: TRBV28
j_gene: TRBJ2-4
CDR3aa: CASSFRLAGLAKNIQYF

v_gene: TRBV19
j_gene: TRBJ2-3
CDR3aa: CASSMGLAHTDTQYF

v_gene: TRBV5-6
j_gene: TRBJ2-1
CDR3aa: CASSLGLDEQFF

v_gene: TRBV12-5
j_gene: TRBJ2-1
CDR3aa: CASGTVYNEQFF

v_gene: TRBV15
j_gene: TRBJ2-2
CDR3aa: CATSRIIAGGPGELFF

v_gene: TRBV28
j_gene: TRBJ1-5
CDR3aa: CASRQGSRQPQHF

v_gene: TRBV30
j_gene: TRBJ2-1
CDR3aa: CAWRIAGIAYPFGEQFF

v_gene: TRBV10-3
j_gene: TRBJ1-3
CDR3aa: CAISDITGASGNTIYF

v_gene: TRBV10-3
j_gene: TRBJ2-3
CDR3aa: CAVFSGRAPDTQYF

v_gene: TRBV2
j_gene: TRBJ2-5
CDR3aa: CASSDPRRQEETQYF

v_gene: TRBV5-1
j_gene: TRBJ2-7
CDR3aa: CASRPSPDRAYEQYF

v_gene: TRBV2
j_gene: TRBJ2-1
CDR3aa: CASKSGGARNEQFF

v_gene: TRBV7-2
j_gene: NA
CDR3aa: CASSPSPASLSYEQYF

v_gene: TRBV18
j_gene: TRBJ1-5
CDR3aa: CASSLGGFSNQPQHF

v_gene: TRBV7-9
j_gene: TRBJ1-5
CDR3aa: CASSLTGGSNQPQHF

v_gene: TRBV5-6
j_gene: TRBJ2-1
CDR3aa: CASSLRESSYNEQFF

v_gene: TRBV5-8
j_gene: TRBJ1-1
CDR3aa: CASSGYRVSNTEAFF

v_gene: TRBV7-8
j_gene: TRBJ1-2
CDR3aa: CASSLGGNYGYTF

v_gene: TRBV4-1
j_gene: TRBJ2-2
CDR3aa: CASSQGGYLRRGANTGELFF

v_gene: TRBV19
j_gene: TRBJ1-1
CDR3aa: CASSAARQGQTEAFF

v_gene: TRBV6-1
j_gene: TRBJ2-3
CDR3aa: CASSEREGSLNFGTDTQYF

v_gene: TRBV29-1
j_gene: TRBJ2-1
CDR3aa: CSVGPGLAASLTYNEQFF

v_gene: TRBV9
j_gene: TRBJ2-1
CDR3aa: CASSFSGRAGRSYNEQFF

v_gene: TRBV6-5
j_gene: NA
CDR3aa: CASHPPGKPYEQYF

v_gene: TRBV7-9
j_gene: TRBJ1-1
CDR3aa: CASSSPRPSENTEAFF

v_gene: TRBV30
j_gene: TRBJ2-1
CDR3aa: CAWSLTSGTKSEQFF

v_gene: TRBV5-1
j_gene: TRBJ2-7
CDR3aa: CASSTAQGEQYF

v_gene: TRBV4-2
j_gene: TRBJ1-2
CDR3aa: CASSQDARVTNYGYTF

v_gene: TRBV5-5
j_gene: TRBJ1-2
CDR3aa: CASSLQTGSLANYGYTF

v_gene: TRBV30
j_gene: TRBJ2-2
CDR3aa: CAWRGTGSAVLWRTGELFF

v_gene: TRBV9
j_gene: TRBJ2-7
CDR3aa: CASSESLDSSYEQYF

v_gene: TRBV6-5
j_gene: TRBJ1-4
CDR3aa: CASSEGRGWEKLFF

v_gene: TRBV2
j_gene: TRBJ2-2
CDR3aa: CATSPGGRGGTGELFF

v_gene: TRBV29-1
j_gene: TRBJ2-3
CDR3aa: CSVGPRGLNTDTQYF

v_gene: TRBV9
j_gene: TRBJ2-2
CDR3aa: CASSVHRANTGELFF

v_gene: TRBV18
j_gene: TRBJ2-3
CDR3aa: CASSPPTGTGTDTQYF

v_gene: TRBV18
j_gene: TRBJ2-1
CDR3aa: CASSPLAVSYNEQFF

v_gene: TRBV14
j_gene: TRBJ1-2
CDR3aa: CASSQDLVYGYTF

v_gene: TRBV5-1
j_gene: TRBJ1-2
CDR3aa: CASSLQGPFDGYTF

v_gene: TRBV6-1
j_gene: TRBJ2-7
CDR3aa: CASSDLAGVQYEQYF

v_gene: TRBV6-6
j_gene: TRBJ1-5
CDR3aa: CASRDRGHSNQPQHF

v_gene: TRBV7-6
j_gene: TRBJ2-1
CDR3aa: CASSRTDAYNEQFF

v_gene: TRBV19
j_gene: TRBJ2-3
CDR3aa: CASSMPRGLAGDTDTQYF

v_gene: TRBV19
j_gene: TRBJ1-1
CDR3aa: CASSMAGSLSTEAFF

v_gene: TRBV5-1
j_gene: TRBJ2-5
CDR3aa: CASSPGLAGGTQYF

v_gene: TRBV7-6
j_gene: TRBJ2-7
CDR3aa: CASSATGPYEQYF

v_gene: TRBV28
j_gene: TRBJ2-7
CDR3aa: CARYQGARYEQYF